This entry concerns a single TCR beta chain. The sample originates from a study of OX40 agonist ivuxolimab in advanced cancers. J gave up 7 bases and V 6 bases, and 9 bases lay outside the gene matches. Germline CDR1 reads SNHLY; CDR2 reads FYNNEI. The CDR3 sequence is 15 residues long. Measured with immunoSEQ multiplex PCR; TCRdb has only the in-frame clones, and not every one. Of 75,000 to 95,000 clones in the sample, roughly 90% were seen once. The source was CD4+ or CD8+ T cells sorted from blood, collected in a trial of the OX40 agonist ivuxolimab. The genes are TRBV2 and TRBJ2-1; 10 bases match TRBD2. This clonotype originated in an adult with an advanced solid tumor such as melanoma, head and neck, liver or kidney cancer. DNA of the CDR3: TGTGCCAGCAGCGACGAGCGGGGGGGCGGGAATGAGCAGTTCTTC. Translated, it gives CASSDERGGGNEQFF.